This T cell receptor (beta chain) was retrieved from a study of blood T cell repertoires in COVID-19. Background on the study: Donors in the United States, Italy and Spain gave samples during acute or convalescent COVID-19. The analysed material was cDNA or gDNA that came from T cells, B-cell-depleted T cells, or PBMCs.

Source study methods: Reference gene primer amplification gave estimated nucleated cell counts. Profiled with immunoSEQ multiplex PCR; TCRdb holds only in-frame clones, not every one. Clone size and V and J calls were adopted from that table, with D and trimming inferred from the DNA. The sample lists approximately 150,000 clones, approximately 87% seen once, with around 4% in the top ten. The sequence came from a woman in her seventies with acute or convalescent COVID-19. Sequencing was performed on peripheral blood.

This chain's CDR3 is CASSLLGGVTPYEQYF. CDR3 DNA sequence: TGTGCCAGCAGTTTATTGGGCGGGGTGACCCCCTACGAGCAGTACTTC. The chain has TRBV27 and TRBJ2-7; TRBD2 might be the D (6 bases). Deletions cut 1 base from V and 2 bases from J, with 15 bases between. The germline gives CDR1 MNHEY, CDR2 SMNVEV (reference sequence). The CDR3 runs 16 residues.